One and the same sample provided the 23 T cell receptor beta chains below, sequenced in a study of T cells in localized non-small cell lung cancer. Libraries were prepared by immunoSEQ multiplex PCR; TCRdb keeps only in-frame clonotypes and omits some of them. The sample lists more than 20,000 clones, around 82% occurring once. Sequenced here: PBMCs, sampled before any cancer treatment. These receptors originate from a man aged 40 to 70 with stage II lung adenocarcinoma.

The CDR3, as DNA: TGTGCTAGTGGCCTGATGGAGGGGCGCCCTGTGGATACGCAGTATTTT. This translates into CASGLMEGRPVDTQYF. The genes are TRBV12-5 and TRBJ2-3, with D possibly being TRBD2 (6 bases). The length of the CDR3 is 16 residues. The germline CDR1 and CDR2 sequences are LGHNT and FRNRAP. Trimming removed 6 bases at V and 6 bases at J, with 22 bases between.

The chain joins TRBV5-8 to TRBJ1-1; D gene unclear. V shed 4 bases and J shed 10 bases, with 14 bases lying between them. This CDR3 has 12 residues. From germline, CDR1 is SGHTS and CDR2 YDEGEE. The CDR3 nucleotides are TGTGCCAGCAGCCCTAGAGCGGTTCGAGCTTTCTTT. This encodes CASSPRAVRAFF. Together with reference TRBV5-8 and TRBJ1-1, the CDR3 gives the full variable domain: EAGVTQSPTHLIKTRGQQATLRCSPISGHTSVYWYQQALGLGLQFLLWYDEGEERNRGNFPPRFSGRQFPNYSSELNVNALELEDSALYLCASSPRAVRAFFGQGTRLTVV.

V gene TRBV6-6 combines with J gene TRBJ1-2; possible D gene TRBD1, 6 bases. The CDR3 spans 15 residues. Germline values: CDR1 MNHNY, CDR2 SVGAGI (reference sequence). Deletions cut 6 bases from V and 3 bases from J, with 17 bases between. The chain's CDR3 is CASSPGFAGDYGYTF. The CDR3 DNA is TGTGCCAGCAGCCCAGGGTTTGCAGGGGACTATGGCTACACCTTC.

The chain carries TRBV10-1 and TRBJ2-7; unclear D gene. This CDR3 spans 11 amino acids. CDR1 and CDR2 (germline): WNHNN, SYGVQD (reference sequence). V lost 3 bases to trimming and J lost 6 bases, with 6 bases between them. The CDR3 sequence: CASSDGAEQYF. The CDR3, as DNA: TGCGCCAGCAGTGACGGCGCCGAGCAGTACTTC.

This clone has a handful of counts. The genes are TRBV7-2 and TRBJ2-1; D is undetermined. The CDR3 length is 13 residues. The germline gives CDR1 SGHTA, CDR2 FQGNSA. V lost 6 bases and J lost 7, with 13 bases in between. DNA of the CDR3: TGTGCCAGCAGTCTTTCCCCAGGAAATGAGCAGTTCTTC. Translation: CASSLSPGNEQFF.

This chain connects TRBV10-3 to TRBJ2-1, with D perhaps matching TRBD2 (7 bases). This CDR3 contains 14 residues. V was cut by 3 bases and J by 11 bases, with 17 bases left in between. The germline gives CDR1 ENHRY, CDR2 SYGVKD. CDR3 protein: CAISDRGLNRKQFF. The CDR3 DNA is TGTGCCATCAGTGACAGGGGACTAAACCGAAAGCAGTTCTTC.

For the CDR3, the DNA is TGTGCCAGCAGTTCCCCCTCGAGGGGGGGGAGAGACGAGCAGTACTTC. Translating gives CASSSPSRGGRDEQYF. The chain uses TRBV28 and TRBJ2-7, with D perhaps matching TRBD2 (7 bases). Germline CDR1 reads MDHEN; CDR2 reads SYDVKM. Trimming stripped 4 bases from V and 5 bases from J, with 21 bases between. This CDR3 is 16 amino acids long. The full variable domain, completed using reference TRBV28 and TRBJ2-7, is DVKVTQSSRYLVKRTGEKVFLECVQDMDHENMFWYRQDPGLGLRLIYFSYDVKMKEKGDIPEGYSVSREKKERFSLILESASTNQTSMYLCASSSPSRGGRDEQYFGPGTRLTVT.

The sample holds one count of this clone. The J gene is TRBJ2-7, the V gene TRBV5-1; 7 nucleotides match TRBD1. The CDR3 consists of 14 residues. Germline CDR1 reads SGHRS; CDR2 reads YFSETQ. V lost 0 bases to trimming and J lost 6 bases; unmatched junction nucleotides: 6. CDR3 bases: TGCGCCAGCAGCTTGGCGGAACGACAGGGCGAGCAGTACTTC. It encodes CASSLAERQGEQYF.

In this sample, this clone turned up once. This chain uses TRBV5-1 with TRBJ2-2; a possible D gene is TRBD2 (5 bases). The CDR3 extends over 13 amino acids. The germline gives CDR1 SGHRS, CDR2 YFSETQ. V lost 5 bases and J lost 6, with 11 bases in between. CDR3 nucleotide sequence: TGCGCCAGCAGTCCGGACGGGGCCGGGGAGCTGTTTTTT. This sequence encodes CASSPDGAGELFF.

The chain couples TRBV15 to TRBJ1-6; D is unclear. CDR3 length equals 12 residues. Trimming shortened V by 8 bases and J by 10 bases, and 12 bases separated the two germline ends. The germline V gene encodes CDR1 LNHNV and CDR2 YYDKDF (reference sequence). The CDR3 loop is CATRREGSPLHF. CDR3 DNA: TGTGCCACCCGGAGGGAAGGATCACCCCTCCACTTT. Supplemented by reference TRBV15 and TRBJ1-6, the full variable domain reads DAMVIQNPRYQVTQFGKPVTLSCSQTLNHNVMYWYQQKSSQAPKLLFHYYDKDFNNEADTPDNFQSRRPNTSFCFLDIRSPGLGDTAMYLCATRREGSPLHFGNGTRLTVT.

The rearrangement uses TRBV19 and TRBJ1-5; TRBD1 might be the D (6 bases). The CDR3 spans 13 residues. CDR1 LNHDA and CDR2 SQIVND come from the germline V gene (reference sequence). The V end was cut by 8 bases, the J end by 3 bases, with 11 bases between. Written as DNA, the CDR3 is TGTGCCAGTGAAGCAGGGGTCAATCAGCCCCAGCATTTT. Its protein is CASEAGVNQPQHF.

The chain combines TRBV6-6 with TRBJ1-1, with a possible D match to TRBD1 (6 bases). V was clipped by 8 bases and J by 5 bases, with 21 bases between them. The CDR3 sequence is 15 residues long. Germline assignment: CDR1 MNHNY and CDR2 SVGAGI (reference sequence). CDR3 residues: CASSQPSGAKTEAFF. In DNA form, the CDR3 reads TGTGCCAGCTCACAACCGTCGGGGGCGAAGACTGAAGCTTTCTTT.

The V call is TRBV18, the J call TRBJ2-2, with D possibly being TRBD1 (6 bases). Trimming cost V 1 base and J 4 bases, with 10 bases left between them. The CDR3 is made up of 15 amino acids. Looked up from germline, CDR1 is KGHSH and CDR2 is LQKENI. CDR3 residues: CASSPRRGPTGELFF. For the CDR3, the DNA is TGTGCCAGCTCACCACGCAGGGGCCCCACCGGGGAGCTGTTTTTT.

The chain couples TRBV7-3 to TRBJ2-1; possibly TRBD2 for D (5 bases). The ends were cut back, 3 bases at V and 9 bases at J, with 9 bases in the middle. The CDR3 loop spans 12 amino acids. Germline loops: CDR1 SGHTA, CDR2 FQGTGA. The CDR3 loop is CASSLGDFEQFF. CDR3 nucleotides: TGTGCCAGCAGCTTGGGAGATTTTGAGCAGTTCTTC.

The table lists this clone with a few counts. The V and J genes are TRBV18 and TRBJ2-7; the D call may be TRBD1 or TRBD2 (5 bases each). CDR3 length: 16 residues. V was cut by 4 bases and J by 0 bases, with 16 bases left in between. Looked up from germline, CDR1 is KGHSH and CDR2 is LQKENI. The CDR3 DNA reads TGTGCCAGCTCACTCTCGGCCCCAGGGAGCTCCTACGAGCAGTACTTC. Protein: CASSLSAPGSSYEQYF.

The chain joins TRBV7-3 to TRBJ2-5, with 7 bases matching TRBD1. TRBJ2-7 matches the DNA end more closely, so the J call is doubtful. This CDR3 has 15 amino acids. Germline V gene data show CDR1 as SGHTA and CDR2 as FQGTGA. This CDR3 reads CASSLLAQGFDEQYF. The CDR3 DNA sequence: TGTGCCAGCAGCTTACTAGCACAGGGGTTCGACGAGCAGTACTTC.

This clone is a singleton in its sample. The gene calls are TRBV6-5 and TRBJ1-2; tentative D call: TRBD1 (5 bases). The V gene's germline CDR1 is MNHEY and CDR2 SVGAGI. The CDR3 contains 14 residues. Trimming removed 6 bases from V and 1 base from J, with 12 bases in between. The CDR3 DNA reads TGTGCCAGCAGCTTGACAGCCTTTAACTATGGCTACACCTTC. This sequence encodes CASSLTAFNYGYTF.

This chain joins TRBV7-2 and TRBJ2-7; D remains unclear. This CDR3 has 14 residues. Germline CDR1 and CDR2: SGHTA and FQGNSA. Trimming stripped 1 base from V and 2 bases from J, with 9 bases between. In DNA form, the CDR3 reads TGTGCCAGCAGCTTAGGGGTAGCAGCCTACGAGCAGTACTTC. Translated, it gives CASSLGVAAYEQYF.

V and J are TRBV7-9 and TRBJ2-1; the match to TRBD1 covers 8 bases. Germline V gene data show CDR1 as SEHNR and CDR2 as FQNEAQ (reference sequence). This CDR3 spans 15 amino acids. V lost 5 bases and J lost 3; bases outside the gene matches: 6. Here the CDR3 DNA reads TGTGCCAGCAGCGCCGGGACAGGCCACTACAATGAGCAGTTCTTC. As protein: CASSAGTGHYNEQFF.

The gene calls are TRBV5-4 and TRBJ2-6; no reliable D call. Trimming left V 4 bases short and J 0 bases short, with 8 bases between. CDR1 SGHNT and CDR2 YYREEE come from the germline V gene (reference sequence). The CDR3 totals 15 residues. The CDR3 DNA reads TGTGCCAGCAGCGATTACAGCTCTGGGGCCAACGTCCTGACTTTC. Encoded protein: CASSDYSSGANVLTF. Based on the CDR3 plus reference TRBV5-4 and TRBJ2-6, the full variable domain is ETGVTQSPTHLIKTRGQQVTLRCSSQSGHNTVSWYQQALGQGPQFIFQYYREEENGRGNFPPRFSGLQFPNYSSELNVNALELDDSALYLCASSDYSSGANVLTFGAGSRLTVL.

The gene calls are TRBV11-2 and TRBJ2-5, with TRBD2 matching 7 bases. There are 17 residues in the CDR3. Germline V gene sequence: CDR1 SGHAT, CDR2 FQNNGV. V shed 5 bases and J 5 bases; nucleotides not matched to a gene: 17. CDR3 coding DNA: TGTGCCAGCAGCCCGCCCCTAGCGGACGTATCTTGGGAGACCCAGTACTTC. It yields the protein CASSPPLADVSWETQYF.

V and J are TRBV5-4 and TRBJ2-1; no clear D. Germline assignment: CDR1 SGHNT and CDR2 YYREEE (reference sequence). The CDR3 runs to 11 residues. Trimming removed 2 bases at V and 6 bases at J, with 3 bases between. CDR3 sequence reads: CASSLGNEQFF. The CDR3 nucleotides read TGTGCCAGCAGCTTAGGCAATGAGCAGTTCTTC.

The V call is TRBV11-3, the J call TRBJ2-7; perhaps TRBD1 as D (6 bases). The germline gives CDR1 SGHNT, CDR2 YENEEA. The CDR3 extends over 15 amino acids. Trimming removed 0 bases at V and 3 bases at J, with 12 bases between. CDR3 amino acids: CASSLDVGQSYEQYF. The CDR3 DNA reads TGTGCCAGCAGCTTAGATGTGGGACAAAGCTACGAGCAGTACTTC.